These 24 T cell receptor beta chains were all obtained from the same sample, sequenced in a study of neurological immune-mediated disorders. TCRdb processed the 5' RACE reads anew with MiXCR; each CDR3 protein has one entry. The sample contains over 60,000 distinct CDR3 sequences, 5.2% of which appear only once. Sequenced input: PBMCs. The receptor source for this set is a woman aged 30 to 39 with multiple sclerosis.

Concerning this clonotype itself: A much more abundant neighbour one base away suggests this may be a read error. CDR3 nucleotides: TGTGTCAGCAGCATCGGGACTAGCGGTGGGCAGTACTTC. It specifies CVSSIGTSGGQYF. The chain uses TRBV5-6 and TRBJ2-7; TRBD2 matches at 11 bases. Germline CDR1 SGHDT, CDR2 YYEEEE. The CDR3 has 13 residues.

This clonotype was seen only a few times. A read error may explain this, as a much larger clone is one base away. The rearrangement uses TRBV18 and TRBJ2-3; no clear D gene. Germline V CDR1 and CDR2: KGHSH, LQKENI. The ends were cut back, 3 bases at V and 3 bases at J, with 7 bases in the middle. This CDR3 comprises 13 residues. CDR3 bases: TGTGCCAGCTCACCTACCCTGACAGATACGCAGTATTTT. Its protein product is CASSPTLTDTQYF.

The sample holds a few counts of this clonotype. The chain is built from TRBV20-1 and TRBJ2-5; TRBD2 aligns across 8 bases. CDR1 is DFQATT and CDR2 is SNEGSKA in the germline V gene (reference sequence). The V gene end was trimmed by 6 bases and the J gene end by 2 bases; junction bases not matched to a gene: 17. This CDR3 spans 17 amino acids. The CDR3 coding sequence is TGCAGTGCCCACGGCGGGACTAGGGGCGCCCTTCAAGAGACCCAGTACTTC. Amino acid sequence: CSAHGGTRGALQETQYF.

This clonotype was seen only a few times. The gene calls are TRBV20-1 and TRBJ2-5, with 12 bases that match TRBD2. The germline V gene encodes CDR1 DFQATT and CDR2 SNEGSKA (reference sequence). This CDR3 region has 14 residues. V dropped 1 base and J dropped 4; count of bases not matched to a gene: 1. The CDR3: CSARGTSGAETQYF. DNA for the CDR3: TGCAGTGCTAGAGGGACTAGCGGGGCAGAGACCCAGTACTTC.

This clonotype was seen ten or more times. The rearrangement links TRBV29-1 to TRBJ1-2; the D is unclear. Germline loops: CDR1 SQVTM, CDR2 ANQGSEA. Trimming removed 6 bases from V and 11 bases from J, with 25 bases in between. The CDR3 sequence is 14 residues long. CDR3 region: CSVPSAEPSLRYTF. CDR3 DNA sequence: TGCAGCGTCCCATCTGCCGAACCTTCTCTTCGGTACACCTTC.

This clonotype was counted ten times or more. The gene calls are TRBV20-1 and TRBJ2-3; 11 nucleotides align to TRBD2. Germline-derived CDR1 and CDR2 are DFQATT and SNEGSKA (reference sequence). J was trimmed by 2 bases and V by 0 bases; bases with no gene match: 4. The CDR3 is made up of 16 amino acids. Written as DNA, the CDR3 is TGCAGTGCTAGAGATCGACTAGCGGGGATCACAGATACGCAGTATTTT. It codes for CSARDRLAGITDTQYF.

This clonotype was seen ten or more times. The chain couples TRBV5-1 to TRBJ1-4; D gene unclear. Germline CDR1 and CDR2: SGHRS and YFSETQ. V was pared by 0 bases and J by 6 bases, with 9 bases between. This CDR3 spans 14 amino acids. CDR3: CASSLEGRDEKLFF. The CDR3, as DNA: TGCGCCAGCAGCTTGGAAGGGCGCGATGAAAAACTGTTTTTT. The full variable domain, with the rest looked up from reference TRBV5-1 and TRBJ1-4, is KAGVTQTPRYLIKTRGQQVTLSCSPISGHRSVSWYQQTPGQGLQFLFEYFSETQRNKGNFPGRFSGRQFSNSRSEMNVSTLELGDSALYLCASSLEGRDEKLFFGSGTQLSVL.

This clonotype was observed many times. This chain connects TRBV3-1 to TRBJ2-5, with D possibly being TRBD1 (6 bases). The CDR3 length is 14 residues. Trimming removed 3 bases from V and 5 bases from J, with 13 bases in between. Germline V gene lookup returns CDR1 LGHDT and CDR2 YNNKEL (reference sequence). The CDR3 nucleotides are TGTGCCAGCAGCCACGTGACAGGTCGGGAGACCCAGTACTTC. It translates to CASSHVTGRETQYF.

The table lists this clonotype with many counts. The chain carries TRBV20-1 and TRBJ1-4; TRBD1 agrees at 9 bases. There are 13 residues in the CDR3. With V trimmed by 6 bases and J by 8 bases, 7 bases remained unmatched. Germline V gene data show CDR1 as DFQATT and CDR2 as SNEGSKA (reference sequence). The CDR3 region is CSAPGQGREKLFF. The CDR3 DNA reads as TGCAGTGCCCCGGGACAGGGTAGAGAAAAACTGTTTTTT.

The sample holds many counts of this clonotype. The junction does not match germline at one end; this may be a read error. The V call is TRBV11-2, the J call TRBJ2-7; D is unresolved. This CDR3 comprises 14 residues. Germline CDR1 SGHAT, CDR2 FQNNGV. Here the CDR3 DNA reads TGTGCCAGCAGCGAGTTTGGTGGCACCTATGAGCAGTACTTC. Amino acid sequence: CASSEFGGTYEQYF.

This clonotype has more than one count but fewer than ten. This chain's CDR3 is CSARVGEQYF. CDR3 bases: TGCAGTGCTAGAGTCGGAGAGCAGTACTTC. This rearrangement joins TRBV20-1 to TRBJ2-7; D ambiguous. The CDR3 sequence is 10 residues long. Germline V gene data show CDR1 as DFQATT and CDR2 as SNEGSKA (reference sequence). V was clipped by 1 base and J by 7 bases, with 5 bases between them.

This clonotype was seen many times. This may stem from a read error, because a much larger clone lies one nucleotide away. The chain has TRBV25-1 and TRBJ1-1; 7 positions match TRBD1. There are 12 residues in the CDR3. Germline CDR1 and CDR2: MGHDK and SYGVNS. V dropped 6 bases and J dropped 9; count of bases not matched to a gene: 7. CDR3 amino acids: CASRVKGAQAFF. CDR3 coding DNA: TGTGCCAGCAGGGTAAAGGGGGCCCAAGCTTTCTTT.

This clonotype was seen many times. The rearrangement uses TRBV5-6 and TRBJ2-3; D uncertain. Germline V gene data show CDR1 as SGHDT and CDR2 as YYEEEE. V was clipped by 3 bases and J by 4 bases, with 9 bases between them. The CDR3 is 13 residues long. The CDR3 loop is CASSWIVADTQYF. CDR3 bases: TGTGCCAGCAGCTGGATAGTGGCAGATACGCAGTATTTT.

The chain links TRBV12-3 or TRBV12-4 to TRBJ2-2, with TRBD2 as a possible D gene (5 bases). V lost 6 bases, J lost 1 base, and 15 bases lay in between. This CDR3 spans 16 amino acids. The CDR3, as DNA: TGTGCCAGCAGCCCTATGAGGGCAGAGAACACCGGGGAGCTGTTTTTT. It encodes CASSPMRAENTGELFF.

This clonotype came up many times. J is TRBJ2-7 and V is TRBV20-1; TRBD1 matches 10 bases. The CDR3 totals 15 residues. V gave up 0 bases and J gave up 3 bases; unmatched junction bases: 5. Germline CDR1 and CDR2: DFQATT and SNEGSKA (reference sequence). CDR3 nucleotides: TGCAGTGCTAGAGAAGGGACAGGGGTTTTCTACGAGCAGTACTTC. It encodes CSAREGTGVFYEQYF.

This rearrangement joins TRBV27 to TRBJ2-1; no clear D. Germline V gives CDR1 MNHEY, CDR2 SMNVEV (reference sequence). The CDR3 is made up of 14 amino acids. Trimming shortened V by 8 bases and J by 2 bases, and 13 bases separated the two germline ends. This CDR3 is CASRVGPAYNEQFF. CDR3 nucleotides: TGTGCCAGCCGCGTGGGCCCCGCCTACAATGAGCAGTTCTTC.

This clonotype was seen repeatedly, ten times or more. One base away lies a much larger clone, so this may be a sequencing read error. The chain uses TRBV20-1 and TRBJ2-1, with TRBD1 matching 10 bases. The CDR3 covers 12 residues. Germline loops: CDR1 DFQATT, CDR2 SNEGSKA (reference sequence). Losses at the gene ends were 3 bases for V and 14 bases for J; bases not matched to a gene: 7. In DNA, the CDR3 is TGCAGTGCTAGCACCCCGGGACAGGGGAAGTTCTTC. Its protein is CSASTPGQGKFF.

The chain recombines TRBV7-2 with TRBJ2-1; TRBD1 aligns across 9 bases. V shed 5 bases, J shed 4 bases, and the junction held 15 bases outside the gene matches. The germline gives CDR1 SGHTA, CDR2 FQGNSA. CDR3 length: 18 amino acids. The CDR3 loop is CASSLSGQGGRLYNEQFF. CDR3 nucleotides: TGTGCCAGCAGCCTGTCGGGACAGGGAGGACGCTTGTACAATGAGCAGTTCTTC.

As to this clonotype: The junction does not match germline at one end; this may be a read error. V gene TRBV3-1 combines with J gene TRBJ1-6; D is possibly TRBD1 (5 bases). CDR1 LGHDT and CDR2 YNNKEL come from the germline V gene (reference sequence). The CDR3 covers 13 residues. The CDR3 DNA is TGTGCCAGCAGCCCGGGACCTTATTCACCCCTCAACTTT. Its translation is CASSPGPYSPLNF.

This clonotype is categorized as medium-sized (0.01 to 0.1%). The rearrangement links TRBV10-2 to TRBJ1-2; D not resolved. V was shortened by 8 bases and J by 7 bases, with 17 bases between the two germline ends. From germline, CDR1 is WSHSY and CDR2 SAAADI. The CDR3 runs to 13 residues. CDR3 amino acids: CASSELGSSGYTF. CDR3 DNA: TGCGCCAGCTCCGAGCTAGGGTCTTCTGGCTACACCTTC.

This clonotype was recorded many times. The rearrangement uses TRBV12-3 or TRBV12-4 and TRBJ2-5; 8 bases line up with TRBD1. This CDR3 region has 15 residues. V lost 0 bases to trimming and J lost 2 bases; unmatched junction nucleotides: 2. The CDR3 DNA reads TGTGCCAGCAGTTTAGCGGACAGGGAACAAGAGACCCAGTACTTC. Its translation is CASSLADREQETQYF.

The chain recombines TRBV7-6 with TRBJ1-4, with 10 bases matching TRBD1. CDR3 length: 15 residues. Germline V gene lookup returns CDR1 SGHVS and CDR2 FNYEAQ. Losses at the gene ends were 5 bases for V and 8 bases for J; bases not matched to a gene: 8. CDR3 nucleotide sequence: TGTGCCAGCAGCGTAGACGGGACAGGGGTCGAAAAACTGTTTTTT. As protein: CASSVDGTGVEKLFF. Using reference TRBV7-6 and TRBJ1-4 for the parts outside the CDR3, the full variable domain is GAGVSQSPRYKVTKRGQDVALRCDPISGHVSLYWYRQALGQGPEFLTYFNYEAQQDKSGLPNDRFSAERPEGSISTLTIQRTEQRDSAMYRCASSVDGTGVEKLFFGSGTQLSVL.

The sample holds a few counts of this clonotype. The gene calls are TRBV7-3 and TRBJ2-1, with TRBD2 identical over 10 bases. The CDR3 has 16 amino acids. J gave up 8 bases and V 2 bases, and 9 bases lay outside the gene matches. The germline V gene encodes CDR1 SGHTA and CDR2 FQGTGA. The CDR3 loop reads CASSLQAGGPRYEQFF. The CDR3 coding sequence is TGTGCCAGCAGCTTACAAGCGGGGGGGCCCCGCTATGAGCAGTTCTTC.

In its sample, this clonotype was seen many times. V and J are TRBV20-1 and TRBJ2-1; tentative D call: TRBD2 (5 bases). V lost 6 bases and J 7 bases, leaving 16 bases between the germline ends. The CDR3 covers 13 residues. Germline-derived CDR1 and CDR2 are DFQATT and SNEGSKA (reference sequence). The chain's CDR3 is CSAETERGNEQFF. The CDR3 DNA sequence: TGCAGTGCAGAAACAGAGAGAGGGAATGAGCAGTTCTTC.